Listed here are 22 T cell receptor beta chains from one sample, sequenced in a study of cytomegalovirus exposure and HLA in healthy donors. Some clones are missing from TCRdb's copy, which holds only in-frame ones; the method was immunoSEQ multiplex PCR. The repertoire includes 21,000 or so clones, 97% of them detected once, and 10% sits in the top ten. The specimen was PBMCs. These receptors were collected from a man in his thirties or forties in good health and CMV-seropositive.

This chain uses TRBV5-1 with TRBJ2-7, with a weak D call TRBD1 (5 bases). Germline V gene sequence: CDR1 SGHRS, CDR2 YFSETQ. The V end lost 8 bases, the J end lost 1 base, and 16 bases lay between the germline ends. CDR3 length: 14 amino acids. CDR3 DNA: TGCGCCAGTAGAGCCGGTGACAGATCCTACGAGCAGTACTTC. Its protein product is CASRAGDRSYEQYF.

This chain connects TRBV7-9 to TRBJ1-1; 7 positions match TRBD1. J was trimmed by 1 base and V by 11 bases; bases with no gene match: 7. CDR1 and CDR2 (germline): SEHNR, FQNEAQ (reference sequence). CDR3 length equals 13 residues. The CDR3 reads CAVETGTNTEAFF. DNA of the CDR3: TGTGCCGTTGAGACAGGGACGAACACTGAAGCTTTCTTT.

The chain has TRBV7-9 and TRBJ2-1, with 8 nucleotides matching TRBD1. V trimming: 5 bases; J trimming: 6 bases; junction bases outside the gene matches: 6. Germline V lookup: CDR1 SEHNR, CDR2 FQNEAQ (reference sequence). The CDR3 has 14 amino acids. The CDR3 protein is CASSERQGFNEQFF. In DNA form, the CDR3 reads TGTGCCAGCAGCGAACGACAGGGGTTCAATGAGCAGTTCTTC.

DNA of the CDR3: TGTGCCAGCAGCGTGGGACTAGCGGGATCGGTTGGTGAGCAGTTCTTC. It encodes CASSVGLAGSVGEQFF. The genes are TRBV5-6 and TRBJ2-1; 13 bases agree with TRBD2. There are 16 residues in the CDR3. The ends lost 4 bases at V and 9 bases at J; junction bases unmatched: 10. The germline CDR1 and CDR2 sequences are SGHDT and YYEEEE.

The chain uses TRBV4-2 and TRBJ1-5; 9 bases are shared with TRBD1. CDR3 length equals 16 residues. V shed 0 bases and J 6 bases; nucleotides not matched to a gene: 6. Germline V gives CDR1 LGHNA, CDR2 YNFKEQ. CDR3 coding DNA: TGTGCCAGCAGCCAAGAAGGGACAGGGCTAGGTCAGCCCCAGCATTTT. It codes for CASSQEGTGLGQPQHF.

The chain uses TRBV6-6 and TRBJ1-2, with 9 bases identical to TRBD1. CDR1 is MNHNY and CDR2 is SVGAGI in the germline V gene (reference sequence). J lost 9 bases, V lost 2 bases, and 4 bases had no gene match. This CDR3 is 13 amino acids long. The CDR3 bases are TGTGCCAGCAGTTACGGGACAGGGTCTAGCTACACCTTC. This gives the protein CASSYGTGSSYTF.

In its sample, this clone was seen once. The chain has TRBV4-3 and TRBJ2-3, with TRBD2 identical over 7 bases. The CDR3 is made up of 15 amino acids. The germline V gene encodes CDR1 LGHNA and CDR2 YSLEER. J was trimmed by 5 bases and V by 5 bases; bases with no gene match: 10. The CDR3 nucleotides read TGCGCCAGCAGCACCCTGGGGGGGGGTCGAGATACGCAGTATTTT. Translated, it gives CASSTLGGGRDTQYF.

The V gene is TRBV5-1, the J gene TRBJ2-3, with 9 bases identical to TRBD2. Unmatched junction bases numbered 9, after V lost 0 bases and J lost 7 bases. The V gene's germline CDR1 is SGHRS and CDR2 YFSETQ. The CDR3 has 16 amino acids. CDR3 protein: CASSLALSSGNYTQYF. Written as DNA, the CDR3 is TGCGCCAGCAGCTTGGCACTCTCTAGCGGGAACTATACGCAGTATTTT.

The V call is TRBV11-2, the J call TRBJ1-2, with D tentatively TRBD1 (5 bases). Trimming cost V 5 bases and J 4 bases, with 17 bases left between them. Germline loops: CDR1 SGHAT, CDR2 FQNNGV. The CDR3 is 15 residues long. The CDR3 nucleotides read TGTGCCAGCAGCGACCACAGTTTAGGGGTCTATGGCTACACCTTC. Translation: CASSDHSLGVYGYTF.

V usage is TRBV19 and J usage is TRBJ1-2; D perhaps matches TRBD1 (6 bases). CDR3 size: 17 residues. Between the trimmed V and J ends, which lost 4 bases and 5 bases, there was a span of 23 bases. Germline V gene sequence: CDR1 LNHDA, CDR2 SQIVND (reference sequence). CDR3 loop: CASSTPDRFAGDYGYTF. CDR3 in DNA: TGTGCCAGTAGTACCCCGGACAGATTTGCGGGGGATTATGGCTACACCTTC. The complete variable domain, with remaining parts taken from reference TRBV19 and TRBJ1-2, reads DGGITQSPKYLFRKEGQNVTLSCEQNLNHDAMYWYRQDPGQGLRLIYYSQIVNDFQKGDIAEGYSVSREKKESFPLTVTSAQKNPTAFYLCASSTPDRFAGDYGYTFGSGTRLTVV.

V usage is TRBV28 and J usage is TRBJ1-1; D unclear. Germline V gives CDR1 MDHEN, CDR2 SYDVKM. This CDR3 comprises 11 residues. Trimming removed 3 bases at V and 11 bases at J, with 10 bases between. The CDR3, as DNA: TGTGCCAGCAGTTTGGCTTCGGGGGCTTTCTTT. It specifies CASSLASGAFF.

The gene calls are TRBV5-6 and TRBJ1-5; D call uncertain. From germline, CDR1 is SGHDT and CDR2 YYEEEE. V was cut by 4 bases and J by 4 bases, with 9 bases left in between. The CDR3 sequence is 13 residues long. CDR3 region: CASSQVGNQPQHF. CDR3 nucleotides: TGTGCCAGCAGCCAGGTTGGGAATCAGCCCCAGCATTTT.

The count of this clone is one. CDR3 sequence (DNA): TGTGCCAGCAGTGAAACACCTGGAAACACCATATATTTT. Its protein product is CASSETPGNTIYF. The V and J genes are TRBV2 and TRBJ1-3; D not certain. The CDR3 runs 13 residues. V was pared by 2 bases and J by 2 bases, with 4 bases between. The germline V gene encodes CDR1 SNHLY and CDR2 FYNNEI.

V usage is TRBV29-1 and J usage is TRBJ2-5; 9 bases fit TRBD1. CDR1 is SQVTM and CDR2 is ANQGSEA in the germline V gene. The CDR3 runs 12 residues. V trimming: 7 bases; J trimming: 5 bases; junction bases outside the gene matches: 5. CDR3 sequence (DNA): TGCAGCGGCGGACAGGGGAGCGAGACCCAGTACTTC. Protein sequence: CSGGQGSETQYF.

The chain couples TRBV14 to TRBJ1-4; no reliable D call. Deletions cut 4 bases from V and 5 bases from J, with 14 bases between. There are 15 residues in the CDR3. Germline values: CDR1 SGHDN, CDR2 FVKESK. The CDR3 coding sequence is TGTGCCAGCAGCCGTCGCCAGGTGCAGAATGAAAAACTGTTTTTT. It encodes CASSRRQVQNEKLFF.

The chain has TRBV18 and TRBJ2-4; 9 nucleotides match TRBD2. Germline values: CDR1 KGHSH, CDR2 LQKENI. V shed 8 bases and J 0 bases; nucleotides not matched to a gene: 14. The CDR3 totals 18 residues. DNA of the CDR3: TGTGCCAGCCCGGGTAGCGGGAGATTTGGGGGAGCCAAAAACATTCAGTACTTC. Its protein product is CASPGSGRFGGAKNIQYF.

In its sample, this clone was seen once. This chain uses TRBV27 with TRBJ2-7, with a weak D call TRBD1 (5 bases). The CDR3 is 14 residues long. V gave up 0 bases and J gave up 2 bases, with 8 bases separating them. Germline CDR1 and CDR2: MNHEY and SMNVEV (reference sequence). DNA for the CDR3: TGTGCCAGCAGTTTATCAGGGGCGACCTACGAGCAGTACTTC. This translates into CASSLSGATYEQYF.

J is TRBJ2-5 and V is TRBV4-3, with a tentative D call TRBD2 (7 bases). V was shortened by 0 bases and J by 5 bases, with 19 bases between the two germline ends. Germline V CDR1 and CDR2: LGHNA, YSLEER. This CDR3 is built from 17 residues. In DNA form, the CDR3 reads TGCGCCAGCAGCCAAGATGGGCCGAGGGGGAGGGGTGAGACCCAGTACTTC. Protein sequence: CASSQDGPRGRGETQYF.

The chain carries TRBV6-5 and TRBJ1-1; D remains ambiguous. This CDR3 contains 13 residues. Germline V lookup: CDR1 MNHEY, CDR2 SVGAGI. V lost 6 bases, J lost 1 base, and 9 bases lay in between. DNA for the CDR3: TGTGCCAGCAGCCTCGTGAGGAACACTGAAGCTTTCTTT. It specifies CASSLVRNTEAFF.

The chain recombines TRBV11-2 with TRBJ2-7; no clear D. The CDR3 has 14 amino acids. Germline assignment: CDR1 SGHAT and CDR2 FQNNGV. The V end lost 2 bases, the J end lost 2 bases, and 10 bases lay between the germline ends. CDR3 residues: CASSLNGGTYEQYF. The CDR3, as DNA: TGTGCCAGCAGCTTAAATGGCGGTACCTACGAGCAGTACTTC.

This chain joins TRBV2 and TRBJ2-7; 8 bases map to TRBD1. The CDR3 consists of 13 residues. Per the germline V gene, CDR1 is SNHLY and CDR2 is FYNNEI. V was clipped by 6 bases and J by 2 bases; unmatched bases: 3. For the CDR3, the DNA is TGTGCCAGCAGCGACAGGGGTGCCTACGAGCAGTACTTC. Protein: CASSDRGAYEQYF.

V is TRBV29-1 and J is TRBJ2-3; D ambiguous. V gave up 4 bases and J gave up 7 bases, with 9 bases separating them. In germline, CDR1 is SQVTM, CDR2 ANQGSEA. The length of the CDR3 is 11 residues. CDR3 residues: CSVGYRNTQYF. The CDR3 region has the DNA TGCAGCGTTGGGTACAGAAATACGCAGTATTTT.